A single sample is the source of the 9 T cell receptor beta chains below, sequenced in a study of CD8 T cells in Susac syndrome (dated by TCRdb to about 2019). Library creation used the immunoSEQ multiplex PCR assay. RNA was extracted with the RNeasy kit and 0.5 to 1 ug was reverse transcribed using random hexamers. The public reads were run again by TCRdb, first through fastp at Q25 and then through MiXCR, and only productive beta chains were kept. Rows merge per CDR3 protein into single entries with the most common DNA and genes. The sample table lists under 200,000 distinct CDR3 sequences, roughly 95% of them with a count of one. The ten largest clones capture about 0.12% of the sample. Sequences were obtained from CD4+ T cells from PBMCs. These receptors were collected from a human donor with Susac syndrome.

The CDR3 DNA is TGTGCCAGCAGTTTTGGGGGACAGGGCAGGGGCTATGGCTACACCTTC. This translates into CASSFGGQGRGYGYTF. The chain employs TRBV12-3 or TRBV12-4 and TRBJ1-2; 9 nucleotides line up with TRBD1. The trim removed 3 bases at V and 4 bases at J, leaving 9 bases unmatched. CDR3 size: 16 residues.

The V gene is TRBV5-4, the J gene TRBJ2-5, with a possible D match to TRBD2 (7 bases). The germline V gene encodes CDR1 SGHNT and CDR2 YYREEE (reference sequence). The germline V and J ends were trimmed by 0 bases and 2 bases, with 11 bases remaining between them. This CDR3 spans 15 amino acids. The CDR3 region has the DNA TGTGCCAGCAGCTTGGACCGGGGGGCACAAGAGACCCAGTACTTC. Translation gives CASSLDRGAQETQYF.

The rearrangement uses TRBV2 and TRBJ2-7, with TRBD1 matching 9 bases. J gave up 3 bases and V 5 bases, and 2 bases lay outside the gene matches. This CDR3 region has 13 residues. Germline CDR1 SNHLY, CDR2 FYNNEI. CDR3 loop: CASSKDRGYEQYV. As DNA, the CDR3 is TGTGCCAGCAGTAAGGACAGGGGCTACGAGCAGTACGTC.

The CDR3 sequence is CSVPRSSGSNTGELFF. The CDR3, as DNA: TGCAGCGTTCCCAGGTCTAGCGGATCGAACACCGGGGAGCTGTTTTTT. This rearrangement joins TRBV29-1 to TRBJ2-2; 7 bases fit TRBD2. With V trimmed by 5 bases and J by 0 bases, 9 bases remained unmatched. The CDR3 runs to 16 residues. Germline V gene lookup returns CDR1 SQVTM and CDR2 ANQGSEA.

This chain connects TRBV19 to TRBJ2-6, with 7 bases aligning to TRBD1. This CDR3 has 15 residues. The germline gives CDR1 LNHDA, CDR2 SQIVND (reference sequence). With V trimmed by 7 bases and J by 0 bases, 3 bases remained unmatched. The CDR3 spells CASTRTGSGANVLTF. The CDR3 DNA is TGTGCCAGTACTAGGACAGGCTCTGGGGCCAACGTCCTGACTTTC.

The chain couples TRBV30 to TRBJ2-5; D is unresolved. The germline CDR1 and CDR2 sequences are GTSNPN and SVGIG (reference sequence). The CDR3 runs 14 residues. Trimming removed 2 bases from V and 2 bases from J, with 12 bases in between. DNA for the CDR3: TGTGCCTGGAGTCGCAGGACCTTACAAGAGACCCAGTACTTC. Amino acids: CAWSRRTLQETQYF. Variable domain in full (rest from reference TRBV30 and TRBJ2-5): SQTIHQWPATLVQPVGSPLSLECTVEGTSNPNLYWYRQAAGRGLQLLFYSVGIGQISSEVPQNLSASRPQDRQFILSSKKLLLSDSGFYLCAWSRRTLQETQYFGPGTRLLVL.

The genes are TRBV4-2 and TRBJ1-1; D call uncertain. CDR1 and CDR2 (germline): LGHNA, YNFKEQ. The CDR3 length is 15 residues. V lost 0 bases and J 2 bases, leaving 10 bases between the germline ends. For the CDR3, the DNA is TGTGCCAGCAGCCAAGATAATGGGGTTAACACTGAAGCTTTCTTT. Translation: CASSQDNGVNTEAFF.

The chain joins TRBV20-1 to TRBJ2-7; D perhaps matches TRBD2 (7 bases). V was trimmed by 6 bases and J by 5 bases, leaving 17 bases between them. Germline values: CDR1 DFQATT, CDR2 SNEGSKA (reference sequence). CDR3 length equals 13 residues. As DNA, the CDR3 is TGCAGTGCCCAACAGGGCGGGAGAGACGAGCAGTACGTC. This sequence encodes CSAQQGGRDEQYV.

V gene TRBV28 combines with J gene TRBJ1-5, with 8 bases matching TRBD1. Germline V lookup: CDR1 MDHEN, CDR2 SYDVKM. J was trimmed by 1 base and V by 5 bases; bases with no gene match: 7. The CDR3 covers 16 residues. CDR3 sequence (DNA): TGTGCCAGCAGTCCAGGACAGGGAAGGAGCAATCAGCCCCAGCATTTT. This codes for CASSPGQGRSNQPQHF.